The rows below give T cell receptor beta chains drawn from one sample of a study of neoadjuvant nivolumab and ipilimumab in lung cancer. Clones were sequenced by immunoSEQ multiplex PCR, and TCRdb holds only the in-frame ones, with some missing. Of 40,000 or so clones in the sample, approximately 89% were seen once. Sequencing was performed on peripheral blood, taken before neoadjuvant nivolumab, alone or with ipilimumab. The origin of the receptors is an adult with non-small cell lung cancer. Each CDR3 is given with its conserved first and last residue. A D gene is named only where the DNA matches it firmly. A row's size may be missing; if present it is once, few, many or a size class.

J: TRBJ1-1
D: NA
V: TRBV6-6
size: NA
DNA: TGTGCCAGCAGCCACGGGCAGCTAAACACTGAAGCTTTCTTT
CDR3: CASSHGQLNTEAFF

J: TRBJ2-3
D: TRBD2
V: TRBV2
size: NA
DNA: TGTGCCAGCAGTGGACTAGCGGGAGGCACAGATACGCAGTATTTT
CDR3: CASSGLAGGTDTQYF

J: TRBJ2-4
D: NA
V: TRBV5-1
size: NA
DNA: TGCGCCAGCAGCTTGGAGGTGGGTACGGCCAAAAACATTCAGTACTTC
CDR3: CASSLEVGTAKNIQYF

J: TRBJ2-7
D: NA
V: TRBV2
size: NA
DNA: TGTGCCAGCCAGGGAACTGTGTCGTCCTACGAGCAGTACTTC
CDR3: CASQGTVSSYEQYF

J: TRBJ2-2
D: NA
V: TRBV11-3
size: NA
DNA: TGTGCCAGCAGCTTAGCCGGGGCGTCCGGGGAGCTGTTTTTT
CDR3: CASSLAGASGELFF

J: TRBJ1-1
D: NA
V: TRBV7-2
size: NA
DNA: TGTGCCAGCAGCTCACCCGGGACCGACTCTGAAGCTTTCTTT
CDR3: CASSSPGTDSEAFF

J: TRBJ2-3
D: NA
V: TRBV9
size: NA
DNA: TGTGCCAGCAGCGTCTTTCGTGAGGGGGATACGCAGTATTTT
CDR3: CASSVFREGDTQYF

J: TRBJ2-1
D: NA
V: TRBV30
size: NA
DNA: TGTGCCTGGAGTGCCTCACGGACGACAGTAGGGACTTCGTTCTTC
CDR3: CAWSASRTTVGTSFF

J: TRBJ1-5
D: NA
V: TRBV7-9
size: NA
DNA: TGTGCCAGCAGCTTAGGCAATCAGCCCCAGCATTTT
CDR3: CASSLGNQPQHF

J: TRBJ1-2
D: NA
V: TRBV7-2
size: NA
DNA: TGTGCCAGCAGCCCCATGGGGGAGGGTGGCTACACCTTC
CDR3: CASSPMGEGGYTF

J: TRBJ2-7
D: NA
V: TRBV18
size: NA
DNA: TGTGCCAGCTCACAAACAGGTTCCTACGAGCAGTACTTC
CDR3: CASSQTGSYEQYF

J: TRBJ2-1
D: NA
V: TRBV7-2
size: NA
DNA: TGTGCCAGCAGCTTAGAATCAATCTCCTACAATGAGCAGTTCTTC
CDR3: CASSLESISYNEQFF

J: TRBJ2-3
D: NA
V: TRBV5-1
size: once
DNA: TGCGCCAGCAGCTTGGGTCAGGGAAGCTACACAGATACGCAGTATTTT
CDR3: CASSLGQGSYTDTQYF

J: TRBJ2-3
D: NA
V: TRBV27
size: NA
DNA: TGTGCCAGCAGTTTACGGACCCCCTACACAGATACGCAGTATTTT
CDR3: CASSLRTPYTDTQYF

J: TRBJ1-4
D: NA
V: TRBV7-9
size: NA
DNA: TGTGCCAGCAGCTTAAATCAGGACTTTCAGTTTTTT
CDR3: CASSLNQDFQFF

J: TRBJ2-1
D: NA
V: TRBV5-6
size: NA
DNA: TGTGCCAGCAGCGGAGGGGAGTACAATGAGCAGTTCTTC
CDR3: CASSGGEYNEQFF

J: TRBJ2-2
D: TRBD1
V: TRBV5-1
size: once
DNA: TGCGCCAGCAGCTTGACAGGGGTTGGGCCCGGGGAGCTGTTTTTT
CDR3: CASSLTGVGPGELFF

J: TRBJ2-2
D: TRBD2
V: TRBV11-2
size: NA
DNA: TGTGCCAGCAGCTTTTTCCTAAGCGGGAGCACCGGGGAGCTGTTTTTT
CDR3: CASSFFLSGSTGELFF

J: TRBJ2-7
D: NA
V: TRBV5-3
size: NA
DNA: TGTGCCAGAAGCTTGCGACTACCGTCCTACGAGCAGTACTTC
CDR3: CARSLRLPSYEQYF

J: TRBJ2-3
D: TRBD2
V: TRBV9
size: NA
DNA: TGTGCCAGCAGTGATAGCGGGAGGATGTCAGATACGCAGTATTTT
CDR3: CASSDSGRMSDTQYF

J: TRBJ2-5
D: NA
V: TRBV5-4
size: NA
DNA: TGTGCCAGCAGCTTGGAACAAGAGACCCAGTACTTC
CDR3: CASSLEQETQYF

J: TRBJ1-2
D: TRBD1
V: TRBV7-2
size: NA
DNA: TGTGCCAGCAGCGTCACAGGGGGTGGTGGCTACACCTTC
CDR3: CASSVTGGGGYTF

J: TRBJ1-2
D: NA
V: TRBV18
size: NA
DNA: TGTGCCAGCTCCGGGTCCAGGGGTTTTGACTATGGCTACACCTTC
CDR3: CASSGSRGFDYGYTF

J: TRBJ1-2
D: NA
V: TRBV30
size: few
DNA: TGTGCCTGGAGTCAGGGGAGGAACTATGGCTACACCTTC
CDR3: CAWSQGRNYGYTF

J: TRBJ2-3
D: NA
V: TRBV7-9
size: NA
DNA: TGTGCCAGCCTACAGGGCCTGAGCACAGATACGCAGTATTTT
CDR3: CASLQGLSTDTQYF

J: TRBJ1-1
D: NA
V: TRBV25-1
size: NA
DNA: TGTGCCAGCAGTCCCCGGGGGGCGGTGAACACTGAAGCTTTCTTT
CDR3: CASSPRGAVNTEAFF

J: TRBJ2-1
D: TRBD2
V: TRBV7-9
size: once
DNA: TGTGCCAGCAGCAGACCGGGACTAGAAGATGAGCAGTTCTTC
CDR3: CASSRPGLEDEQFF